This T cell receptor beta chain was sequenced during a study of shared clonotypes between healthy human individuals. Germline CDR1 is LGHNT and CDR2 is FRNRAP. This CDR3 contains 16 residues. V was clipped by 4 bases and J by 6 bases; unmatched bases: 13. The repertoire was sequenced with immunoSEQ multiplex PCR; TCRdb's copy has only in-frame clones and lacks some. Of about half a million clones listed, over 75% are singletons. Sequences were obtained from PBMCs. The J gene is TRBJ2-7, the V gene TRBV12-5, with 9 bases fitting TRBD2. This clonotype was obtained from a woman aged 40 to 50 in good health. Some clones in this sample may be carry-over from other donors' samples. This CDR3 is CASGWNPGLAHFEQYF. As DNA, the CDR3 is TGTGCTAGTGGTTGGAACCCGGGACTAGCTCACTTCGAGCAGTACTTC.